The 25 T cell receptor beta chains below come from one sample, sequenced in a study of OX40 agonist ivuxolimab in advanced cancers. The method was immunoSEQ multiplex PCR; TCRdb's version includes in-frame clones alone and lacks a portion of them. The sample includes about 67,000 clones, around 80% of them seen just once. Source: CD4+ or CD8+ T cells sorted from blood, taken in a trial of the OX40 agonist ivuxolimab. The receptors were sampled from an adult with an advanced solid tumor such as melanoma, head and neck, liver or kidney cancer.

The CDR3 is CASSLRTSGEDYEQYF. The CDR3 DNA follows: TGTGCCAGCAGCCTCAGGACTAGCGGAGAAGATTACGAGCAGTACTTC. The chain joins TRBV4-2 to TRBJ2-5, with 10 bases lining up with TRBD2. Matching the DNA end better, TRBJ2-7 makes the J call doubtful. The CDR3 is 16 amino acids. Germline CDR1 reads LGHNA; CDR2 reads YNFKEQ.

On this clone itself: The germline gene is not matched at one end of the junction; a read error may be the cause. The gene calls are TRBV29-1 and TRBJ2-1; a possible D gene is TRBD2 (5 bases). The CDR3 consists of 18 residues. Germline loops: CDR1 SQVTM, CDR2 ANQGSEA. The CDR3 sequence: CSFEEGSIRVGSYNEQFF. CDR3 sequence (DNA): TGCAGCTTTGAGGAAGGGAGTATAAGGGTTGGCTCCTACAATGAGCAGTTCTTC.

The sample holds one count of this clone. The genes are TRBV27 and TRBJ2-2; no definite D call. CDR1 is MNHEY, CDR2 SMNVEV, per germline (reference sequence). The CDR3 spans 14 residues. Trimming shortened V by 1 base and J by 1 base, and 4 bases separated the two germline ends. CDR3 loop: CASSLWQNTGELFF. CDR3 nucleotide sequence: TGTGCCAGCAGTTTATGGCAGAACACCGGGGAGCTGTTTTTT.

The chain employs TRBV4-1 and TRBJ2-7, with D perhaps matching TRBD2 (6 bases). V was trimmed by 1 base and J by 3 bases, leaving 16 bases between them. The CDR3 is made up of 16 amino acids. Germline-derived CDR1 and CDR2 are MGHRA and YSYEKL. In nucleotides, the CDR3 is TGCGCCAGCAGCCAAGCGGGCGGGAATAGAATCTACGAGCAGTACTTC. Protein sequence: CASSQAGGNRIYEQYF.

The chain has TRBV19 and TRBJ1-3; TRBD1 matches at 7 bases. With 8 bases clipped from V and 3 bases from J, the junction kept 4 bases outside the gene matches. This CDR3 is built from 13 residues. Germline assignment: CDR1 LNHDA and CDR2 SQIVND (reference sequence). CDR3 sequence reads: CASRTGGGNTIYF. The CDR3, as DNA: TGTGCCAGTCGGACAGGAGGTGGAAACACCATATATTTT. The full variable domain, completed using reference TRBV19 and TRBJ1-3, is DGGITQSPKYLFRKEGQNVTLSCEQNLNHDAMYWYRQDPGQGLRLIYYSQIVNDFQKGDIAEGYSVSREKKESFPLTVTSAQKNPTAFYLCASRTGGGNTIYFGEGSWLTVV.

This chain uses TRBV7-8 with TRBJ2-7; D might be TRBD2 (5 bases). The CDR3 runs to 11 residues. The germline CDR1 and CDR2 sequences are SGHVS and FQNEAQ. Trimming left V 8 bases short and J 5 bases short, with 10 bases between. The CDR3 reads CASGLADEQYF. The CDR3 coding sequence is TGTGCCAGCGGGCTAGCTGACGAGCAGTACTTC. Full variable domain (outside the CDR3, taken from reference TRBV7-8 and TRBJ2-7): GAGVSQSPRYKVAKRGQDVALRCDPISGHVSLFWYQQALGQGPEFLTYFQNEAQLDKSGLPSDRFFAERPEGSVSTLKIQRTQQEDSAVYLCASGLADEQYFGPGTRLTVT.

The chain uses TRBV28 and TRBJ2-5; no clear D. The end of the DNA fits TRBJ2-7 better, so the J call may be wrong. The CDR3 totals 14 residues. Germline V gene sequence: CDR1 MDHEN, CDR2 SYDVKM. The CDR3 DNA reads TGTGCCAGCAGTCGTCGTAAGGGCGCCTACGAGCAGTACTTC. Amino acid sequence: CASSRRKGAYEQYF.

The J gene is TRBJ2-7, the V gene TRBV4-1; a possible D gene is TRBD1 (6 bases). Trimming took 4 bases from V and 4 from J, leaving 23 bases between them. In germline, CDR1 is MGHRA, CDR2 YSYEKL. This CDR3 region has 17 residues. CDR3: CASSLYYGQGFEYEQYV. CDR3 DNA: TGCGCCAGCAGCCTCTATTACGGGCAGGGGTTTGAGTACGAGCAGTACGTC.

For the CDR3, the DNA is TGCGCCAGCAGCGTACTAGCGGACAGCTCCTACGAGCAGTACTTC. This codes for CASSVLADSSYEQYF. This chain uses TRBV4-3 with TRBJ2-7; 8 bases align to TRBD2. With 5 bases clipped from V and 0 bases from J, the junction kept 6 bases outside the gene matches. The germline CDR1 and CDR2 sequences are LGHNA and YSLEER. The CDR3 has 15 amino acids.

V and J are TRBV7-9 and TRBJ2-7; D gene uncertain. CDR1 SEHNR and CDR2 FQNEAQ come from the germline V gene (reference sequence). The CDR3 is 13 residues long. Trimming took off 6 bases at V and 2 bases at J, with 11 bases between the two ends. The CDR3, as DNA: TGTGCCAGCAGTCCCGTCGGTGCCTACGAGCAGTACGTC. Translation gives CASSPVGAYEQYV.

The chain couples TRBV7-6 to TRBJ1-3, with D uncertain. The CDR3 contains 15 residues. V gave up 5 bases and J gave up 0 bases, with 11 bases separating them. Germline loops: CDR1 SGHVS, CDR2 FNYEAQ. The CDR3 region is CASSPAEGSGNTIYF. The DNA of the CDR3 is TGTGCCAGCAGCCCCGCTGAGGGCTCTGGAAACACCATATATTTT. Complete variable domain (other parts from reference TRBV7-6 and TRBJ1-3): GAGVSQSPRYKVTKRGQDVALRCDPISGHVSLYWYRQALGQGPEFLTYFNYEAQQDKSGLPNDRFSAERPEGSISTLTIQRTEQRDSAMYRCASSPAEGSGNTIYFGEGSWLTVV.

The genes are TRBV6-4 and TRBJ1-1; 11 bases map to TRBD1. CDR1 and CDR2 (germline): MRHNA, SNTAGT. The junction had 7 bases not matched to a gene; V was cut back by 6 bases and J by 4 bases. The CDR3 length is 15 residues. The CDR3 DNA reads TGTGCCAGCAGCGTGGATGGGACAGGGGGCACTGAAGCTTTCTTT. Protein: CASSVDGTGGTEAFF.

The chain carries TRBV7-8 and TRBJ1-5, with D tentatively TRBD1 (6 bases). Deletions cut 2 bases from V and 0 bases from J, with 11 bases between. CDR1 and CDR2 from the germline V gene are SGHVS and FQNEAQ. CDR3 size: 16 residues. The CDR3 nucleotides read TGTGCCAGCAGCTTACGACAGGCCCATAGCAATCAGCCCCAGCATTTT. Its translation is CASSLRQAHSNQPQHF. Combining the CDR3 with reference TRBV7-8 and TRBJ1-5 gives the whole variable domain GAGVSQSPRYKVAKRGQDVALRCDPISGHVSLFWYQQALGQGPEFLTYFQNEAQLDKSGLPSDRFFAERPEGSVSTLKIQRTQQEDSAVYLCASSLRQAHSNQPQHFGDGTRLSIL.

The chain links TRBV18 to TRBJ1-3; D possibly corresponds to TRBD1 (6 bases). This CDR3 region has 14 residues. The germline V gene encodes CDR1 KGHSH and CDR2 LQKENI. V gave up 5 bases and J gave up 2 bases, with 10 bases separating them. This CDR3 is CASSRDNTGNTIYF. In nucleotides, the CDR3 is TGTGCCAGCTCAAGGGACAATACTGGAAACACCATATATTTT.

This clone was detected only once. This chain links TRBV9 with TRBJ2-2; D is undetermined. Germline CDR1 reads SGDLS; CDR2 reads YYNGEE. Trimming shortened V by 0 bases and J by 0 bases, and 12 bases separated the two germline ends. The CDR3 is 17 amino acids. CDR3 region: CASSVAPGIPNTGELFF. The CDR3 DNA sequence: TGTGCCAGCAGCGTAGCCCCAGGCATACCGAACACCGGGGAGCTGTTTTTT.

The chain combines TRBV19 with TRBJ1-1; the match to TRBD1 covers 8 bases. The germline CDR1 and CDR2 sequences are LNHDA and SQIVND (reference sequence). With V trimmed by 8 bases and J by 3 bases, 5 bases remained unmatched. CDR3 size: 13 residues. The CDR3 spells CASARTGYTEAFF. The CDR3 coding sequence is TGTGCCAGTGCCCGGACAGGGTACACTGAAGCTTTCTTT.

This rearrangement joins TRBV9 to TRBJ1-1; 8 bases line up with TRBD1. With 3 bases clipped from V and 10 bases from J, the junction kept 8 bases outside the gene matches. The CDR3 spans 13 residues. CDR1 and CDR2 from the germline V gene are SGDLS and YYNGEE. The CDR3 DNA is TGTGCCAGCAGCGATGACCCAGGGGGCGCAGCTTTCTTT. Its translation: CASSDDPGGAAFF.

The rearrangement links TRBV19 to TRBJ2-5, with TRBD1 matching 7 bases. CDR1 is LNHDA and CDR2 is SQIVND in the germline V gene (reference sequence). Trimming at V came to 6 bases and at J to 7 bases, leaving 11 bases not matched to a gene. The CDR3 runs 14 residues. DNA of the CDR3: TGTGCCAGTAGCCAACAGGGGCCCGCGGGGACCCAGTACTTC. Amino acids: CASSQQGPAGTQYF.

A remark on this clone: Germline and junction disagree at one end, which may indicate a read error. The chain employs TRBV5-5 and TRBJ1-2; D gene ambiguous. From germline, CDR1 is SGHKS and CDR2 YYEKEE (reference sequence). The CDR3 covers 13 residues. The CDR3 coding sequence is TGTGCCAGCAGCTTTAACGAGTTTTCGGCGTGGTCCTTC. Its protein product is CASSFNEFSAWSF.

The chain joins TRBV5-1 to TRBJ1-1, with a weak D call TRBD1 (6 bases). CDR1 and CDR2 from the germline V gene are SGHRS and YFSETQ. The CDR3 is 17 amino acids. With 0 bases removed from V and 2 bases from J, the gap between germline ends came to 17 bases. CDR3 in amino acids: CASSLAREGQANTEAFF. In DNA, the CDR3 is TGCGCCAGCAGCTTGGCCCGAGAGGGACAAGCAAACACTGAAGCTTTCTTT.

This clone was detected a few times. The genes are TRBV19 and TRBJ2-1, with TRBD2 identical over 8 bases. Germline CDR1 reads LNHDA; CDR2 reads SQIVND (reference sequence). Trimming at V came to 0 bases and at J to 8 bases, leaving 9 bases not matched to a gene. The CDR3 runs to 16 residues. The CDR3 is CASSIEGVAGLYEQFF. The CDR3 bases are TGTGCCAGTAGTATAGAGGGGGTAGCGGGACTGTATGAGCAGTTCTTC.

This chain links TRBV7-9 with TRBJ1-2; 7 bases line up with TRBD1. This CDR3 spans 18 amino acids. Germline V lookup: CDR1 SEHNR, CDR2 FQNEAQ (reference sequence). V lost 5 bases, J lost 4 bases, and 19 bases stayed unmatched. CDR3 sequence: CASSGPSQGDSAPYGYTF. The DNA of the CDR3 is TGTGCCAGCAGCGGCCCATCCCAGGGGGATTCTGCCCCCTATGGCTACACCTTC.

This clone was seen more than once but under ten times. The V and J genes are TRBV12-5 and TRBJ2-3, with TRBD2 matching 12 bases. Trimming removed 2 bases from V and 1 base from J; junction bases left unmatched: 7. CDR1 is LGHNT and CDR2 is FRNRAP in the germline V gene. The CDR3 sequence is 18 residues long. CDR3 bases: TGTGCTAGTGGTTTGCCCGCGGCTAGCGGGGGGGGCACAGATACGCAGTATTTT. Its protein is CASGLPAASGGGTDTQYF.

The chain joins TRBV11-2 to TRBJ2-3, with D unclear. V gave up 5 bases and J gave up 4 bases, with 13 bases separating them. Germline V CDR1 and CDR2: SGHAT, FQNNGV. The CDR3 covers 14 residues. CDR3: CASSITHGADTQYF. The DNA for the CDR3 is TGTGCCAGCAGCATAACCCATGGGGCAGATACGCAGTATTTT.

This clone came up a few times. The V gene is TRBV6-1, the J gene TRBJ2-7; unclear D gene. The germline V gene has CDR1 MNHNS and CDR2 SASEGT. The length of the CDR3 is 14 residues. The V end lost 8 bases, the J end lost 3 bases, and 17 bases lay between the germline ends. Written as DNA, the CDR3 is TGTGCCAGCTCTATCAGCCAGCACCGCTACGAGCAGTACGTC. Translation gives CASSISQHRYEQYV.